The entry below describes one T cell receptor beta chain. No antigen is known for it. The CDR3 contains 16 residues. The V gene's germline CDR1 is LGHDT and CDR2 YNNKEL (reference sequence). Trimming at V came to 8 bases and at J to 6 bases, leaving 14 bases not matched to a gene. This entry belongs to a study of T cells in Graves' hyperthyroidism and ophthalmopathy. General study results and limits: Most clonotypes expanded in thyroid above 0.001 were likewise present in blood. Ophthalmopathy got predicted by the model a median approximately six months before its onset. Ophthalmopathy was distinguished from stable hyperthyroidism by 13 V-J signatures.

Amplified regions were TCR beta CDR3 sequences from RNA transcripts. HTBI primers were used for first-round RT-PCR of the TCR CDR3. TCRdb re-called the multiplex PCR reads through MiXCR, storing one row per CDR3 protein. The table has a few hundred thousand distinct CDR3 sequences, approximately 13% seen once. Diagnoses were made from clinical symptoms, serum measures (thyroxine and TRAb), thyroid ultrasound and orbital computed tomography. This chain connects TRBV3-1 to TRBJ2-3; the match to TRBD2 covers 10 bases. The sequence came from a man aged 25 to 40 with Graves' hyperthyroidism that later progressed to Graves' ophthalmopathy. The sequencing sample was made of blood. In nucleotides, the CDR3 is TGTGCCAGCCGCCGTAGCGGGGGGCCCTTCGGGGATACGCAGTATTTT. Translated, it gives CASRRSGGPFGDTQYF.